Listed here are 5 T cell receptor beta chains from one sample, sequenced in a study of control samples from healthy donors and cancer patients. TCRdb's table, derived via immunoSEQ multiplex PCR, lists solely in-frame clones and lacks some. The data hold 95,000 to 130,000 clones, with approximately 92% observed a single time. Sequences were obtained from PBMCs. Source of these receptors: a woman between 50 and 59 years old with colorectal cancer.

The genes are TRBV6-5 and TRBJ1-1, with D unresolved. V gave up 4 bases and J gave up 5 bases, with 11 bases separating them. The CDR3 contains 13 residues. Germline V gene data show CDR1 as MNHEY and CDR2 as SVGAGI. This chain's CDR3 is CASSLLRRTEAFF. The CDR3 DNA is TGTGCCAGCAGTTTACTACGGCGGACTGAAGCTTTCTTT.

The V call is TRBV11-3, the J call TRBJ2-3; 8 bases are shared with TRBD2. V shed 5 bases, J shed 0 bases, and the junction held 10 bases outside the gene matches. The CDR3 extends over 17 amino acids. Germline CDR1 reads SGHNT; CDR2 reads YENEEA. CDR3 DNA sequence: TGTGCCAGCAGCCCGCGGGGGGTAGTGGGCAGCACAGATACGCAGTATTTT. Translation gives CASSPRGVVGSTDTQYF.

The CDR3 is CASSPGGVPTDTQYF. The CDR3 DNA sequence: TGTGCCAGCAGCCCCGGGGGGGTCCCCACAGATACGCAGTATTTT. The chain recombines TRBV5-4 with TRBJ2-3; 8 bases align to TRBD2. V shed 4 bases and J 2 bases; nucleotides not matched to a gene: 6. The CDR3 has 15 residues. Germline CDR1 is SGHNT and CDR2 is YYREEE (reference sequence).

The chain recombines TRBV3-1 (or the pseudogene TRBV3-2) with TRBJ1-2; D uncertain. V shed 1 base and J shed 2 bases, with 5 bases lying between them. CDR1 is LGHDT and CDR2 is YNNKEL in the germline V gene (reference sequence). This CDR3 contains 13 residues. The DNA for the CDR3 is TGTGCCAGCAGCCAAGGACAAAACTATGGCTACACCTTC. Translated: CASSQGQNYGYTF.

The chain joins TRBV7-9 to TRBJ2-3, with D unresolved. V lost 5 bases and J lost 2, with 8 bases in between. This CDR3 contains 13 residues. CDR1 is SEHNR, CDR2 FQNEAQ, per germline (reference sequence). The CDR3 protein is CASSPLYTDTQYF. CDR3 nucleotides: TGTGCCAGCAGCCCCTTGTACACAGATACGCAGTATTTT.